The source of this TCR beta chain is a study of T cells in tuberculosis. Turning to the study itself: T cells were selected with CD1B tetramers loaded with glucose monomycolate.

Findings and caveats of the study: Active tuberculosis alpha repertoires lay closer to GMM-specific TCRs than controls'. GEM motif frequencies gave over 55% accuracy; the GMM repertoire gave 85% to 90%.

J lost 2 bases, V lost 4 bases, and 8 bases had no gene match. The CDR3 contains 17 residues. Germline V gene lookup returns CDR1 LNHDA and CDR2 SQIVND (reference sequence). TCRdb's copy holds only in-frame clones and misses some; the assay was immunoSEQ multiplex PCR. The sample yields 35,000 to 45,000 clones, about 94% seen once. A note on this clone: The antigen remains undetermined.

Latent tuberculosis screening used tuberculin skin test and IGRA at entry. The chain employs TRBV19 and TRBJ2-3, with TRBD2 identical over 11 bases. Sequencing was done on a sample of PBMCs. The TCR was taken from a donor aged 10-35 years with latent tuberculosis or without tuberculosis infection. Some clones in this sample may be carry-over from other donors' samples. CDR3 residues: CASSTGTSGFNTDTQYF. The CDR3 bases are TGTGCCAGTAGTACCGGGACTAGCGGCTTCAACACAGATACGCAGTATTTT. The full variable domain, in which reference TRBV19 and TRBJ2-3 provide the parts outside the CDR3, is DGGITQSPKYLFRKEGQNVTLSCEQNLNHDAMYWYRQDPGQGLRLIYYSQIVNDFQKGDIAEGYSVSREKKESFPLTVTSAQKNPTAFYLCASSTGTSGFNTDTQYFGPGTRLTVL.